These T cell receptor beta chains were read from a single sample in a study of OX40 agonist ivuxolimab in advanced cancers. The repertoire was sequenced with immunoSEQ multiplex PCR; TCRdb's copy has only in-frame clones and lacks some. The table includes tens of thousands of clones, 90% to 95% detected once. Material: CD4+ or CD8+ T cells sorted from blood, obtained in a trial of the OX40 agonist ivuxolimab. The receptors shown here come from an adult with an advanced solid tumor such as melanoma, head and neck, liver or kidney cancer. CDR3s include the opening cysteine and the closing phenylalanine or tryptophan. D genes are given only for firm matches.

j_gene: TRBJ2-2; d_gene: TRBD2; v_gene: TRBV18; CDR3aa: CASSPTSSGSGNTGELFF; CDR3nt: TGTGCCAGCTCACCAACTTCTAGCGGGAGTGGAAACACCGGGGAGCTGTTTTTT
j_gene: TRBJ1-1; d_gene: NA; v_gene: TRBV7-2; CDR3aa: CASVRGEGAFF; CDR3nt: TGTGCCAGCGTCAGGGGTGAAGGGGCTTTCTTT
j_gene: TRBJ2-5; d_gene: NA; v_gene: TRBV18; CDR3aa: CASSPLMLTRGNQETQYF; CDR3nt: TGTGCCAGCTCACCACTTATGCTGACGCGGGGAAACCAAGAGACCCAGTACTTC
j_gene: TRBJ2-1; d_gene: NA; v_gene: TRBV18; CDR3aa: CASSPIDLAEQFF; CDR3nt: TGTGCCAGCTCACCGATTGATCTGGCTGAGCAGTTCTTC
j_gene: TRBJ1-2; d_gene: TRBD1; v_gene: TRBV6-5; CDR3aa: CASSRQGNYGYTF; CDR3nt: TGTGCCAGCAGCAGACAGGGTAACTATGGCTACACCTTC
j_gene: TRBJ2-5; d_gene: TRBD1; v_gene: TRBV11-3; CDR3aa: CASSLVGTGVGETQYF; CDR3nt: TGTGCCAGCAGCTTAGTAGGGACAGGGGTCGGGGAGACCCAGTACTTC
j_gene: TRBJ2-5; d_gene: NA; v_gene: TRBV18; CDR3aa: CASSIPGTETQYF; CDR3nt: TGTGCCAGCTCCATCCCGGGAACGGAGACCCAGTACTTC
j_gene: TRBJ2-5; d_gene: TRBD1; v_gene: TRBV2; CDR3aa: CASSGDRGQETQYF; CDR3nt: TGTGCCAGCAGTGGGGACAGGGGCCAAGAGACCCAGTACTTC
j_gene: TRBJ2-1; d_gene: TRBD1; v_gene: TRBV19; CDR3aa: CASRPRGRGRSSYNEQFF; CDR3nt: TGTGCCAGTAGACCCCGGGGCAGGGGGCGAAGCTCCTACAATGAGCAGTTCTTC
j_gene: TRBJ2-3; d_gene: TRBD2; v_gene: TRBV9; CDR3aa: CASSAGTSGPDTQYF; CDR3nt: TGTGCCAGCAGCGCCGGGACTAGCGGCCCAGATACGCAGTATTTT